This paragraph covers one T cell receptor beta chain sequence. Its antigen is unidentified. V lost 5 bases, J lost 6 bases, and 10 bases lay in between. Germline lookup yields CDR1 SGHTA and CDR2 FQGNSA. CDR3 length equals 12 residues. The data originate from a study of T cell responses to AZD1222 COVID-19 vaccine. Study-wide results and limits: Repertoire sampling happened only post peak T cell response. Possibly, clonal diversity was underestimated; donors were largely white British and included more females. Reportedly, nearly half of unique spike TCRs recognized epitopes outside B.1.351/B.1.1.7 mutations.

The protocol was immunoSEQ multiplex PCR, while the TCRdb copy is restricted to in-frame clones and leaves out a portion. In the table there are some 150,000 clones, 90% of which are singletons. The origin of this receptor is an adult in good health. The genes are TRBV7-2 and TRBJ2-5; TRBD2 is a possible D gene (5 bases). Sequenced material: peripheral blood, taken on day 0 of AZD1222 vaccination. The CDR3 sequence is CASSRTAKTQYF. Written as DNA, the CDR3 is TGTGCCAGCAGCCGGACTGCAAAGACCCAGTACTTC.